The 2 T cell receptor beta chains presented below share a single source sample, sequenced in a study of blood T cells in healthy people across ages. Alongside a J-beta primer mix, a sample-barcoded 5' primer served in a second PCR lasting about 7 to 12 cycles. TCRdb itself ran the 5' RACE reads through MiXCR, one entry per CDR3 protein. The profile covers 1.5 million to 2 million distinct CDR3 sequences, with 30% to 35% appearing a single time and roughly 12% taken by the ten largest. The sequencing input was blood. The receptors shown here come from a woman between 25 and 40 years old in good health.

The genes are TRBV9 and TRBJ2-7; 13 bases line up with TRBD2. The CDR3 covers 15 residues. V dropped 4 bases and J dropped 5; count of bases not matched to a gene: 6. CDR1 SGDLS and CDR2 YYNGEE come from the germline V gene. The CDR3 DNA follows: TGTGCCAGCAGCTTCGGGACTAGCGGGACTAACGAGCAGTACTTC. Residues: CASSFGTSGTNEQYF. Variable domain in full (rest from reference TRBV9 and TRBJ2-7): DSGVTQTPKHLITATGQRVTLRCSPRSGDLSVYWYQQSLDQGLQFLIQYYNGEERAKGNILERFSAQQFPDLHSELNLSSLELGDSALYFCASSFGTSGTNEQYFGPGTRLTVT.

This clonotype was seen a handful of times. This sequence joins TRBV29-1 and TRBJ1-5; the match to TRBD1 covers 8 bases. The CDR3 covers 15 residues. Germline V gene lookup returns CDR1 SQVTM and CDR2 ANQGSEA. V lost 7 bases to trimming and J lost 4 bases; unmatched junction nucleotides: 12. The CDR3 bases are TGCAGCGCGCCGCAGGACAGGGACAGGAATCAGCCCCAGCATTTT. Its translation is CSAPQDRDRNQPQHF.